These T cell receptor beta chains were read from a single sample in a study of blood T cells in healthy people across ages. MiXCR, applied by TCRdb to the 5' RACE reads, yields one record per CDR3 protein. The sample shows around 900,000 distinct CDR3 sequences, roughly 26% of them seen only once. Source material: blood. These receptors originate from an elderly woman in good health. The CDR3 runs from the conserved cysteine through the conserved F or W. A D gene is named only where the DNA matches it firmly. Part of the rows lack a size; the others show once, few, many or a class for expanded clones.

cdr3_aa: CASSFGGPYGYTF
cdr3_nt: TGCGCCAGCAGCTTCGGGGGACCCTATGGCTACACCTTC
d_call: -
clone_size: -
v_call: TRBV5-1
j_call: TRBJ1-2

cdr3_aa: CASSYTGQGANVLTF
cdr3_nt: TGTGCCAGCAGTTACACCGGACAGGGGGCCAACGTCCTGACTTTC
d_call: -
clone_size: many
v_call: TRBV6-5
j_call: TRBJ2-6

cdr3_aa: CASSLGEGGYNEQFF
cdr3_nt: TGTGCCAGCAGCTTAGGAGAGGGGGGCTACAATGAGCAGTTCTTC
d_call: -
clone_size: many
v_call: TRBV7-9
j_call: TRBJ2-1

cdr3_aa: CASRTGTQETQFF
cdr3_nt: TGTGCCAGCCGGACAGGAACCCAAGAGACCCAGTTCTTC
d_call: TRBD1
clone_size: -
v_call: TRBV28
j_call: TRBJ2-1

cdr3_aa: CSVAPSYNEQFF
cdr3_nt: TGCAGCGTTGCCCCTTCCTACAATGAGCAGTTCTTC
d_call: -
clone_size: many
v_call: TRBV29-1
j_call: TRBJ2-1

cdr3_aa: CASSPASSNTGELFF
cdr3_nt: TGCGCCAGCAGCCCCGCAAGTTCGAACACCGGGGAGCTGTTTTTT
d_call: -
clone_size: many
v_call: TRBV5-1
j_call: TRBJ2-2

cdr3_aa: CASSFYERGETQYF
cdr3_nt: TGTGCCAGCAGCTTTTACGAACGGGGGGAGACCCAGTACTTC
d_call: -
clone_size: -
v_call: TRBV7-2
j_call: TRBJ2-5

cdr3_aa: CASSLGVGLSSYNEQYF
cdr3_nt: TGTGCCAGCAGCTTAGGAGTCGGCCTGTCCTCCTACAACGAGCAGTACTTC
d_call: -
clone_size: once
v_call: TRBV7-9
j_call: TRBJ2-7

cdr3_aa: CSAWESSSYNEQFF
cdr3_nt: TGCAGTGCTTGGGAGTCGAGCTCCTACAATGAGCAGTTCTTC
d_call: -
clone_size: many
v_call: TRBV20-1
j_call: TRBJ2-1

cdr3_aa: CSSSRDLGPNQPQHF
cdr3_nt: TGTTCCAGCAGCCGAGACCTAGGGCCCAATCAGCCCCAGCATTTT
d_call: -
clone_size: few
v_call: TRBV7-9
j_call: TRBJ1-5

cdr3_aa: CASSEPGQGRAEAFF
cdr3_nt: TGTGCCAGCAGTGAACCGGGACAGGGCCGGGCTGAAGCTTTCTTT
d_call: TRBD1
clone_size: -
v_call: TRBV12-3/TRBV12-4
j_call: TRBJ1-1

cdr3_aa: CASSLVGRRNEQYF
cdr3_nt: TGTGCCAGCAGCTTAGTCGGGAGGCGGAACGAGCAGTACTTC
d_call: TRBD2
clone_size: -
v_call: TRBV7-9
j_call: TRBJ2-7

cdr3_aa: CSASSGVPYDYTF
cdr3_nt: TGCAGTGCTAGTTCAGGGGTGCCGTATGACTACACCTTC
d_call: -
clone_size: many
v_call: TRBV20-1
j_call: TRBJ1-2

cdr3_aa: CASITSVGADAEYF
cdr3_nt: TGTGCCAGCATCACTAGCGTGGGAGCAGATGCGGAGTATTTT
d_call: TRBD2
clone_size: -
v_call: TRBV12-3/TRBV12-4
j_call: TRBJ2-3

cdr3_aa: CASSSPQGGTLMNTEAFF
cdr3_nt: TGTGCCAGCAGCTCCCCACAGGGGGGGACCCTCATGAACACTGAAGCTTTCTTT
d_call: TRBD1
clone_size: many
v_call: TRBV9
j_call: TRBJ1-1

cdr3_aa: CASSPDGTMNTEAFF
cdr3_nt: TGTGCCAGCTCGCCGGACGGTACTATGAACACTGAAGCTTTCTTT
d_call: -
clone_size: -
v_call: TRBV18
j_call: TRBJ1-1

cdr3_aa: CASSSKLAGGSSYNEQFF
cdr3_nt: TGTGCCAGCAGCTCAAAGTTAGCGGGGGGCAGCTCCTACAATGAGCAGTTCTTC
d_call: TRBD2
clone_size: many
v_call: TRBV11-3
j_call: TRBJ2-1

cdr3_aa: CASSSRQGSGGYTF
cdr3_nt: TGTGCCAGCAGCTCTCGACAGGGGTCGGGAGGCTACACCTTC
d_call: TRBD1
clone_size: -
v_call: TRBV7-9
j_call: TRBJ1-2

cdr3_aa: CASSTSGTRTYNEQFF
cdr3_nt: TGCGCCAGCAGCACCTCCGGGACTCGGACCTACAATGAGCAGTTCTTC
d_call: -
clone_size: many
v_call: TRBV5-1
j_call: TRBJ2-1

cdr3_aa: CASSPRDRVNTGELFF
cdr3_nt: TGTGCCAGCAGTCCCCGGGACAGGGTGAACACCGGGGAGCTGTTTTTT
d_call: TRBD1
clone_size: many
v_call: TRBV12-3/TRBV12-4
j_call: TRBJ2-2

cdr3_aa: CASSRPGTGYDGYTF
cdr3_nt: TGTGCCAGCAGCCGACCCGGGACAGGATATGATGGCTACACCTTC
d_call: TRBD1
clone_size: many
v_call: TRBV7-9
j_call: TRBJ1-2

cdr3_aa: CASRPSGTGGIDEQFF
cdr3_nt: TGTGCCAGCAGACCCTCCGGGACAGGGGGAATCGATGAGCAGTTCTTC
d_call: TRBD1
clone_size: many
v_call: TRBV7-2
j_call: TRBJ2-1

cdr3_aa: CASSPSRGPSNQPQHF
cdr3_nt: TGTGCCAGCAGTCCCAGTAGGGGCCCTAGCAATCAGCCCCAGCATTTT
d_call: -
clone_size: -
v_call: TRBV27
j_call: TRBJ1-5

cdr3_aa: CSAREANAKDRDNSPLHF
cdr3_nt: TGCAGTGCTAGAGAGGCGAATGCCAAAGACAGGGATAATTCACCCCTCCACTTT
d_call: TRBD1
clone_size: -
v_call: TRBV20-1
j_call: TRBJ1-6

cdr3_aa: CASSFSGRVHETQYF
cdr3_nt: TGTGCCAGCAGCTTCTCGGGGCGGGTACATGAGACCCAGTACTTC
d_call: -
clone_size: many
v_call: TRBV7-2
j_call: TRBJ2-5

cdr3_aa: CASSQGPQAYEQYF
cdr3_nt: TGTGCCAGCAGCCAGGGACCCCAAGCCTACGAGCAGTACTTC
d_call: -
clone_size: -
v_call: TRBV16
j_call: TRBJ2-7

cdr3_aa: CSARRAGANTGELFF
cdr3_nt: TGCAGTGCTAGGCGGGCGGGGGCGAACACCGGGGAGCTGTTTTTT
d_call: TRBD2
clone_size: few
v_call: TRBV20-1
j_call: TRBJ2-2

cdr3_aa: CASSLLASGGFYEQYF
cdr3_nt: TGTGCCAGCAGCTTATTGGCTAGCGGGGGGTTCTACGAGCAGTACTTC
d_call: TRBD2
clone_size: many
v_call: TRBV7-8
j_call: TRBJ2-7

cdr3_aa: CASSQPPGRTTPYEQYF
cdr3_nt: TGTGCCAGTAGCCAGCCACCGGGACGCACAACCCCCTACGAGCAGTACTTC
d_call: -
clone_size: -
v_call: TRBV4-2
j_call: TRBJ2-7

cdr3_aa: CASSYSLAGDHSGANVLTF
cdr3_nt: TGTGCCAGCAGTTATTCGCTAGCGGGGGATCACTCTGGGGCCAACGTCCTGACTTTC
d_call: TRBD2
clone_size: few
v_call: TRBV6-5
j_call: TRBJ2-6

cdr3_aa: CASCLAGTDTQYF
cdr3_nt: TGTGCCAGCTGCCTAGCGGGGACAGATACGCAGTATTTT
d_call: TRBD2
clone_size: many
v_call: TRBV7-2
j_call: TRBJ2-3

cdr3_aa: CASSSSGAANEKLFF
cdr3_nt: TGTGCCAGCAGTTCATCAGGGGCGGCTAATGAAAAACTGTTTTTT
d_call: -
clone_size: -
v_call: TRBV28
j_call: TRBJ1-4

cdr3_aa: CASSLQVTNQPQHF
cdr3_nt: TGTGCCAGCAGCTTACAGGTTACCAATCAGCCCCAGCATTTT
d_call: -
clone_size: many
v_call: TRBV7-2
j_call: TRBJ1-5

cdr3_aa: CASSSTRDSYEQYF
cdr3_nt: TGTGCCAGCAGCTCGACCAGGGACTCCTACGAGCAGTACTTC
d_call: -
clone_size: many
v_call: TRBV7-2
j_call: TRBJ2-7

cdr3_aa: CATEAGTDTDTQYF
cdr3_nt: TGTGCCACCGAGGCCGGGACAGACACAGATACGCAGTATTTT
d_call: TRBD1
clone_size: few
v_call: TRBV10-3
j_call: TRBJ2-3

cdr3_aa: CASSYSIIPNTGELFF
cdr3_nt: TGTGCCAGCAGTTACTCGATCATTCCGAACACCGGGGAGCTGTTTTTT
d_call: -
clone_size: -
v_call: TRBV6-5
j_call: TRBJ2-2

cdr3_aa: CASSPNLYRVSYEQYF
cdr3_nt: TGTGCCAGCAGTCCTAACCTCTACAGGGTATCCTACGAGCAGTACTTC
d_call: -
clone_size: -
v_call: TRBV28
j_call: TRBJ2-7

cdr3_aa: CASSIMTTSQPQHF
cdr3_nt: TGTGCCAGTAGTATAATGACAACGAGTCAGCCCCAGCATTTT
d_call: -
clone_size: -
v_call: TRBV19
j_call: TRBJ1-5

cdr3_aa: CSASLGQVYEQYF
cdr3_nt: TGCAGTGCTAGTTTAGGACAAGTCTACGAGCAGTACTTC
d_call: -
clone_size: -
v_call: TRBV20-1
j_call: TRBJ2-7

cdr3_aa: CASSQIPGSRLYTEAFF
cdr3_nt: TGTGCCAGCAGCCAGATCCCGGGCTCGCGGTTATACACTGAAGCTTTCTTT
d_call: -
clone_size: -
v_call: TRBV7-9
j_call: TRBJ1-1

cdr3_aa: CATSDPLQGVQYF
cdr3_nt: TGTGCCACCAGTGATCCCCTGCAGGGAGTGCAGTACTTC
d_call: -
clone_size: -
v_call: TRBV24-1
j_call: TRBJ2-4

cdr3_aa: CSARGVRDTQYF
cdr3_nt: TGCAGTGCTAGGGGGGTCCGTGATACGCAGTATTTT
d_call: -
clone_size: many
v_call: TRBV20-1
j_call: TRBJ2-3

cdr3_aa: CASKGGGGETQYF
cdr3_nt: TGTGCCAGCAAGGGAGGTGGGGGAGAGACCCAGTACTTC
d_call: -
clone_size: many
v_call: TRBV2
j_call: TRBJ2-5

cdr3_aa: CASSATRSYNSPLHF
cdr3_nt: TGTGCCAGCAGTGCCACAAGGTCCTATAATTCACCCCTCCACTTT
d_call: -
clone_size: -
v_call: TRBV6-6
j_call: TRBJ1-6

cdr3_aa: CASSARGLTEAFF
cdr3_nt: TGTGCCAGCAGTGCCAGGGGGCTAACGGAAGCTTTCTTT
d_call: TRBD1
clone_size: many
v_call: TRBV27
j_call: TRBJ1-1

cdr3_aa: CASSFPPGVGSPLHF
cdr3_nt: TGTGCCAGCAGTTTCCCCCCGGGTGTCGGATCACCCCTCCACTTT
d_call: -
clone_size: -
v_call: TRBV27
j_call: TRBJ1-6

cdr3_aa: CASSLTGNNQPQHF
cdr3_nt: TGTGCCAGCAGTTTAACAGGAAACAATCAGCCCCAGCATTTT
d_call: -
clone_size: many
v_call: TRBV12-3/TRBV12-4
j_call: TRBJ1-5

cdr3_aa: CAWSVGLRDFEQFF
cdr3_nt: TGTGCCTGGAGTGTGGGGCTTAGGGACTTTGAGCAGTTCTTC
d_call: -
clone_size: -
v_call: TRBV30
j_call: TRBJ2-1

cdr3_aa: CAWGTGAREQYF
cdr3_nt: TGTGCCTGGGGGACAGGGGCTCGAGAGCAGTACTTC
d_call: TRBD1
clone_size: many
v_call: TRBV30
j_call: TRBJ2-7

cdr3_aa: CASRTGMHSYNEQFF
cdr3_nt: TGTGCCAGCAGGACGGGGATGCACTCCTACAATGAGCAGTTCTTC
d_call: -
clone_size: many
v_call: TRBV6-1
j_call: TRBJ2-1

cdr3_aa: CASSPRLTGGTSRKTGELFF
cdr3_nt: TGTGCCAGCAGCCCTAGGTTGACAGGGGGAACCTCCCGCAAAACCGGGGAGCTGTTTTTT
d_call: TRBD1
clone_size: -
v_call: TRBV5-6
j_call: TRBJ2-2

cdr3_aa: CASSSLAGVVTDTQYF
cdr3_nt: TGTGCCAGCAGCTCACTAGCGGGAGTCGTAACAGATACGCAGTATTTT
d_call: TRBD2
clone_size: -
v_call: TRBV7-9
j_call: TRBJ2-3

cdr3_aa: CSARVGREFGGYTF
cdr3_nt: TGCAGTGCTAGAGTGGGCAGGGAATTCGGTGGCTACACCTTC
d_call: -
clone_size: many
v_call: TRBV20-1
j_call: TRBJ1-2

cdr3_aa: CASSFTGLAGPQYF
cdr3_nt: TGTGCCAGCAGCTTTACGGGACTAGCGGGGCCGCAGTACTTC
d_call: TRBD2
clone_size: many
v_call: TRBV5-6
j_call: TRBJ2-7

cdr3_aa: CASSRAGDGKQPQHF
cdr3_nt: TGTGCCAGCAGCCGGGCGGGGGATGGCAAACAGCCCCAGCATTTT
d_call: -
clone_size: -
v_call: TRBV7-9
j_call: TRBJ1-5

cdr3_aa: CAARRGYRSPSTDTQYF
cdr3_nt: TGCGCCGCCCGCAGGGGATACAGGAGCCCTAGCACAGATACGCAGTATTTT
d_call: -
clone_size: many
v_call: TRBV5-1
j_call: TRBJ2-3

cdr3_aa: CASSPKQASYEQYF
cdr3_nt: TGTGCCAGCTCACCGAAGCAGGCCTCCTACGAGCAGTACTTC
d_call: -
clone_size: few
v_call: TRBV18
j_call: TRBJ2-7

cdr3_aa: CASSDITSAGANVLTF
cdr3_nt: TGTGCCAGCAGCGACATAACTAGCGCTGGGGCCAACGTCCTGACTTTC
d_call: TRBD2
clone_size: many
v_call: TRBV5-5
j_call: TRBJ2-6